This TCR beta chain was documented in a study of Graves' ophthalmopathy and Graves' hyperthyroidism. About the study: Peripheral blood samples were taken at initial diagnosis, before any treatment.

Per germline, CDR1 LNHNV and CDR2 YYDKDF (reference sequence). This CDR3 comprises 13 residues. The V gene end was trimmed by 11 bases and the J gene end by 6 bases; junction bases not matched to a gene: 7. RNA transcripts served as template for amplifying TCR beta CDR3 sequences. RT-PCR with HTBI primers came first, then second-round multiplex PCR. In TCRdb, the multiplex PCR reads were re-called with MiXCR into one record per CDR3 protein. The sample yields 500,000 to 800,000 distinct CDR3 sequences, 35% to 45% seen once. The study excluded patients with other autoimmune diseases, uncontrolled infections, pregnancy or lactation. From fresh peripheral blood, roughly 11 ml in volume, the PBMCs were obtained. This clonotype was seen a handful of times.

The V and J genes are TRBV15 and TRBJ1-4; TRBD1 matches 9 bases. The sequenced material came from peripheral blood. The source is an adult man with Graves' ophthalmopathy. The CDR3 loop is CASSGTGYEKLFF. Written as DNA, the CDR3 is TGTGCCTCCTCCGGGACAGGGTATGAAAAACTGTTTTTT.